This T cell receptor beta chain stems from a study of PD-1 blockade in mismatch repair-deficient tumors. Study-wide background: Patients had approximately 12 mismatch repair-deficient cancer types and were previously treated and progressing.

PCR or immunohistochemistry showed mismatch repair deficiency in every enrolled patient. TCR sequencing covered a few patients who responded to pembrolizumab. Assay: immunoSEQ multiplex PCR; the TCRdb copy retains only in-frame clones and omits some. The data contain some 16,000 clones, 80% to 85% of them singletons. As regards this clone: Its target is unknown.

Study-wide results and limits: Tumor-resident clones, often absent from pretreatment blood, expanded after pembrolizumab and then contracted.

The receptor's source is an adult with mismatch repair-deficient cancer. Sequences were derived from PBMCs, sampled 4 weeks after starting pembrolizumab.

The CDR3 bases are TGTGCCAGCAGCGGGAGAGTTGACGAGCAGTTCTTC. Translated, it gives CASSGRVDEQFF. V and J are TRBV27 and TRBJ2-1; D might be TRBD2 (6 bases). From germline, CDR1 is MNHEY and CDR2 SMNVEV (reference sequence). V shed 6 bases and J shed 10 bases, with 13 bases lying between them. CDR3 length: 12 residues.